This T cell receptor (beta chain) was retrieved from a study of IL-17A CD8 T cells in psoriatic arthritis synovium. Describing the broader study: The goal of the study was to characterize the phenotype, molecular profile and function of synovial IL-17A+CD8+ T cells in the pathogenesis of psoriatic arthritis. Paper-wide results and their limitations: Although some individual clones took up over 4% of the repertoire, most synovial CD8+ subsets stayed polyclonal. In two patients, many Tc17 clones were found to be shared with the synovial Tc1 population, resulting in Morisita overlap indices above 0.85. TCR sequencing covered only three patients, which the authors acknowledged as a limited sample size. Cells were obtained from synovial fluid rather than synovial tissue, because no psoriatic arthritis synovial tissue samples were available.

CD3+ T cells isolated by magnetic separation were stimulated with PMA and ionomycin for around 1.5 hours and then labeled using IL-17A and IFNgamma cytokine secretion assays. Synovial fluid effusions were drawn by aspiration from the actively inflamed joints of psoriatic arthritis patients. Memory CD8+ T cells in synovial fluid were sorted patient by patient into Tc17 (IL-17A+) cells, bulk memory cells and Tc1 (IL-17A-IFNgamma+) cells in order to compare their TCR repertoires. The Classification of Psoriatic Arthritis Study Group (CASPAR) criteria were met by the psoriatic arthritis patients. Cytokine-secreting cells were counterstained with viability dye and anti-CD3, CD8, CD14 and CD4 antibodies and sorted on a BD FACSAria. TCRbeta sequencing was performed on sorted synovial fluid CD8+ T cell subsets from a few patients with psoriatic arthritis. Synovial fluid mononuclear cells were isolated using Lymphoprep and were cryopreserved in liquid nitrogen prior to use. The medium used for cryopreservation was made up of approximately 50% fetal calf serum and about 9.8% dimethyl sulfoxide.

This clone was counted only a few times. There is no known antigen for this receptor. No base quality information exists; no much larger clone differs at one position. From its cysteine to its phenylalanine, the CDR3 spans 12 amino acids. The entry retains the CDR3 DNA only, 36 bases that are in frame from base 1. The germline V gene sets CDR1 to SGHVS and CDR2 to FNYEAQ. Trimming accounts for 4 bases at V and 6 bases at J, while the number of junction bases matched to no gene is 3. After DNA extraction (Qiagen), TCRbeta V-D-J rearrangements underwent bias-controlled amplification and then high-throughput sequencing (immunoSEQ; Adaptive Biotech). The authors' analysis ran thus. The immunoSEQ Analyzer platform was used to analyze productive sequences at the sequence level. Clonality was calculated as 1 minus Pielou's evenness, with values from 0 (highly polyclonal) to 1 (monoclonal). The Morisita index, which runs from 0 (no similarity) to 1 (complete similarity), was used to measure repertoire overlap between subsets. TCRdb stores this immuneACCESS table with in-frame sequences only. Part of the clones is absent; in the studies checked, under half of the shortfall reflects unresolved V genes, and no reason is known for the rest. That table furnishes V, J and clone size, whereas the DNA furnished D and trimming. Recorded for this sample are more than 2,000 clones; 70% to 80% of them occurred a single time. Around 16% of the sample rests with the top ten.

This TCR was sampled from a human donor with psoriatic arthritis. Sample: IFN-gamma+ CD8+ T cells from synovial fluid. The sample's cell subset or site label, decoded: IL-17A-IFNgamma+ memory CD8+ (Tc1) cells. The V and J segments used are TRBV7-6 and TRBJ2-7; a stretch of 7 junction bases matches TRBD1. The CDR3 amino acid sequence is: CASSSTGFEQYF. The sequenced DNA: TGTGCCAGCAGCTCGACAGGGTTCGAGCAGTACTTC.